The 9 T cell receptor beta chains below were found in one sample sequenced in a study of shared clonotypes between healthy human individuals. Here immunoSEQ multiplex PCR was the method, and the copy in TCRdb shows in-frame clones only, minus some. The sample records some 900,000 clones, roughly 72% being singletons. Sequenced sample: memory CD4+ T cells sorted from blood. This sample's subset: CD45RA-negative fraction. The receptor set was obtained from a man aged 18 to 29 in good health.

The chain links TRBV10-3 to TRBJ2-1; 13 positions match TRBD2. V trimming: 6 bases; J trimming: 0 bases; junction bases outside the gene matches: 11. The V gene's germline CDR1 is ENHRY and CDR2 SYGVKD. The CDR3 runs to 19 residues. The CDR3, as DNA: TGTGCCATCAGCCGACCACTAGCGGGGGGGCTAGGCTCCTACAATGAGCAGTTCTTC. Translated: CAISRPLAGGLGSYNEQFF.

The chain links TRBV6-4 to TRBJ1-5; D possibly corresponds to TRBD1 (5 bases). V lost 5 bases, J lost 6 bases, and 17 bases lay in between. CDR3 length: 15 amino acids. Germline V gives CDR1 MRHNA, CDR2 SNTAGT. CDR3 loop: CASSPTGGFTQPQHF. As DNA, the CDR3 is TGTGCCAGCAGTCCAACGGGGGGGTTTACTCAGCCCCAGCATTTT.

The genes are TRBV5-1 and TRBJ2-1, with D unclear. The ends were cut back, 2 bases at V and 6 bases at J, with 3 bases in the middle. Looked up from germline, CDR1 is SGHRS and CDR2 is YFSETQ. The CDR3 sequence is 11 residues long. The DNA of the CDR3 is TGCGCCAGCAGCTTTGTCAATGAGCAGTTCTTC. It translates to CASSFVNEQFF. Filled out from reference TRBV5-1 and TRBJ2-1, the complete variable domain reads KAGVTQTPRYLIKTRGQQVTLSCSPISGHRSVSWYQQTPGQGLQFLFEYFSETQRNKGNFPGRFSGRQFSNSRSEMNVSTLELGDSALYLCASSFVNEQFFGPGTRLTVL.

This clone has more than one count but fewer than ten. J is TRBJ1-6 and V is TRBV18, with unresolved D. The germline gives CDR1 KGHSH, CDR2 LQKENI. The CDR3 has 12 residues. V was shortened by 2 bases and J by 5 bases, with 1 base between the two germline ends. For the CDR3, the DNA is TGTGCCAGCTCACCAGATAATTCACCCCTCCACTTT. Translated, it gives CASSPDNSPLHF.

The genes are TRBV29-1 and TRBJ1-2; D possibly corresponds to TRBD1 (5 bases). Per germline, CDR1 SQVTM and CDR2 ANQGSEA. The CDR3 length is 12 residues. V lost 3 bases, J lost 6 bases, and 11 bases lay in between. The CDR3 loop is CSVDGQGHGYTF. The DNA of the CDR3 is TGCAGCGTTGACGGGCAGGGACATGGCTACACCTTC.

This clone was seen at least ten times. The J gene is TRBJ1-2, the V gene TRBV19; D gene unclear. The CDR3 sequence is 10 residues long. CDR1 LNHDA and CDR2 SQIVND come from the germline V gene (reference sequence). With 10 bases removed from V and 5 bases from J, the gap between germline ends came to 8 bases. The CDR3 loop is CATRLYGYTF. CDR3 nucleotide sequence: TGTGCCACCAGACTGTATGGCTACACCTTC.

The chain combines TRBV5-1 with TRBJ1-6; weak D call: TRBD1 (5 bases). V was cut by 2 bases and J by 6 bases, with 12 bases left in between. This CDR3 region has 15 residues. CDR1 SGHRS and CDR2 YFSETQ come from the germline V gene. The CDR3 here is CASSFTGTGNSPLHF. CDR3 DNA sequence: TGCGCCAGCAGCTTCACCGGGACGGGTAATTCACCCCTCCACTTT.

This clone was recorded many times. The rearrangement joins TRBV5-1 to TRBJ2-6; unclear D gene. Deletions cut 0 bases from V and 0 bases from J, with 7 bases between. From germline, CDR1 is SGHRS and CDR2 YFSETQ. The CDR3 loop spans 16 amino acids. The CDR3 region is CASSLVATSGANVLTF. In DNA form, the CDR3 reads TGCGCCAGCAGCTTGGTTGCCACCTCTGGGGCCAACGTCCTGACTTTC.

The chain carries TRBV5-4 and TRBJ2-1, with 11 bases that match TRBD2. Losses at the gene ends were 4 bases for V and 6 bases for J; bases not matched to a gene: 3. The length of the CDR3 is 14 residues. In germline, CDR1 is SGHNT, CDR2 YYREEE (reference sequence). The CDR3 nucleotides are TGTGCCAGCAGCACGCTAGCGGGGGGCAATGAGCAGTTCTTC. Amino acid sequence: CASSTLAGGNEQFF.